The 32 T cell receptor beta chains below all came from one sample that was sequenced in a study of CXCR3-negative and CXCR3-positive naive CD8 T cells. Each TRB cDNA library was prepared by 5' RACE (with UMI labels). TCRdb re-called the 5' RACE reads, yielding one record per CDR3 amino acid sequence without DNA. In total, the table holds about 90,000 distinct CDR3 sequences. Sequencing input: naive CXCR3- CD8+ T cells from blood. Subset in this sample: CD45RO-CCR7+CD27+CD95- naive CD8+ T cells lacking CXCR3 (TNR3-). All receptors derive from a human donor in good health. Some clones in this sample may be carry-over from other donors' samples.

The V gene is TRBV11-2, the J gene TRBJ2-7; TCRdb outputs TRBD2, but without DNA this stays unchecked. The CDR3 consists of 14 residues. Per germline, CDR1 SGHAT and CDR2 FQNNGV. Here the CDR3 reads CASSLGSVGFEQYF.

V is TRBV15 and J is TRBJ2-5. The germline V gene has CDR1 LNHNV and CDR2 YYDKDF (reference sequence). The CDR3 contains 14 residues. CDR3 region: CATSSRTKQETQYF.

The J gene is TRBJ1-1, the V gene TRBV29-1. Germline V gene lookup returns CDR1 SQVTM and CDR2 ANQGSEA. This CDR3 region has 14 residues. CDR3: CSVEDLVDGSEAFF.

The rearrangement uses TRBV13 and TRBJ2-2; as DNA is missing, the TRBD2 call by TCRdb cannot be tested. This CDR3 comprises 15 residues. Germline V gene data show CDR1 as PRHDT and CDR2 as FYEKMQ (reference sequence). The CDR3 loop is CASSPPSSGTGELFF.

The genes are TRBV29-1 and TRBJ1-1; TCRdb's D call, TRBD1, is unchecked because there is no DNA. Germline values: CDR1 SQVTM, CDR2 ANQGSEA. CDR3 length equals 13 residues. CDR3 in amino acids: CSVEGQGPPEAFF.

V gene TRBV29-1 combines with J gene TRBJ1-1; with no DNA, the TCRdb D assignment of TRBD1 cannot be verified. Germline V gene lookup returns CDR1 SQVTM and CDR2 ANQGSEA. This CDR3 has 13 amino acids. This CDR3 is CSVATGGLYEAFF.

The chain links TRBV28 to TRBJ2-1; absent DNA, TCRdb's TRBD1 call cannot be checked. CDR1 is MDHEN, CDR2 SYDVKM, per germline. This CDR3 has 14 residues. CDR3 protein: CASSPRGGDNEQFF.

The gene calls are TRBV5-6 and TRBJ2-7. The CDR3 consists of 13 residues. In germline, CDR1 is SGHDT, CDR2 YYEEEE. CDR3 protein: CASSLGRTYEQYF.

The chain is built from TRBV7-9 and TRBJ2-3; no DNA is available, so the TRBD2 call from TCRdb remains unchecked. CDR1 and CDR2 (germline): SEHNR, FQNEAQ (reference sequence). This CDR3 region has 17 residues. The CDR3 here is CASSGPIATHKTDTQYF. The full variable domain, completed using reference TRBV7-9 and TRBJ2-3, is DTGVSQNPRHKITKRGQNVTFRCDPISEHNRLYWYRQTLGQGPEFLTYFQNEAQLEKSRLLSDRFSAERPKGSFSTLEIQRTEQGDSAMYLCASSGPIATHKTDTQYFGPGTRLTVL.

The V and J genes are TRBV5-1 and TRBJ2-7; TCRdb gives TRBD1 as the D gene, but with no DNA this cannot be confirmed. Germline CDR1 is SGHRS and CDR2 is YFSETQ. The CDR3 consists of 13 residues. The CDR3: CASSLNPGTGVYF.

The chain couples TRBV29-1 to TRBJ2-1; the D call from TCRdb, TRBD1, cannot be confirmed without DNA. There are 14 residues in the CDR3. Per germline, CDR1 SQVTM and CDR2 ANQGSEA. CDR3 in amino acids: CSVEEGGTYNEQFF.

The V and J genes are TRBV29-1 and TRBJ2-7; TCRdb's assignment of TRBD1 cannot be checked, as there is no DNA. The CDR3 has 11 residues. CDR1 and CDR2 from the germline V gene are SQVTM and ANQGSEA. The chain's CDR3 is CSVDGGNEQYF.

The chain combines TRBV29-1 with TRBJ1-1. Germline CDR1 and CDR2: SQVTM and ANQGSEA. CDR3 length equals 11 residues. The chain's CDR3 is CSGGSVNEAFF. Filled out from reference TRBV29-1 and TRBJ1-1, the complete variable domain reads SAVISQKPSRDICQRGTSLTIQCQVDSQVTMMFWYRQQPGQSLTLIATANQGSEATYESGFVIDKFPISRPNLTFSTLTVSNMSPEDSSIYLCSGGSVNEAFFGQGTRLTVV.

The CDR3 spells CASSQPGTSGGYNEQFF. The V gene is TRBV11-2, the J gene TRBJ2-1; TCRdb's assignment of TRBD2 cannot be checked, as there is no DNA. The germline gives CDR1 SGHAT, CDR2 FQNNGV. This CDR3 is built from 17 residues.

This chain connects TRBV29-1 to TRBJ1-2. The germline CDR1 and CDR2 sequences are SQVTM and ANQGSEA. The CDR3 has 11 amino acids. CDR3 amino acids: CSVANGYGYTF.

This chain joins TRBV29-1 and TRBJ1-2. The CDR3 consists of 13 residues. CDR1 and CDR2 (germline): SQVTM, ANQGSEA. The CDR3 region is CSVAGMYSYGYTF.

V is TRBV28 and J is TRBJ2-1; TCRdb's D call of TRBD2 is untestable without DNA. The CDR3 is 15 amino acids. Germline lookup yields CDR1 MDHEN and CDR2 SYDVKM. This chain's CDR3 is CASLVLARAAHEQFF.

Here the CDR3 reads CASSLTGTGDDEQYF. The chain uses TRBV21-1 and TRBJ2-7; as DNA is missing, the TRBD1 call by TCRdb cannot be tested. TRBV21-1 is a recognized pseudogene. The CDR3 totals 15 residues.

The V call is TRBV4-3, the J call TRBJ2-7. The CDR3 runs to 14 residues. Germline V gene data show CDR1 as LGHNA and CDR2 as YSLEER. CDR3 in amino acids: CASSQDYEAYEQYF.

The chain is built from TRBV7-2 and TRBJ2-7; the TCRdb call, TRBD1, lacks DNA for checking. Germline CDR1 is SGHTA and CDR2 is FQGNSA. This CDR3 has 15 amino acids. This CDR3 reads CASSFPGPFGYEQYF.

The chain couples TRBV9 to TRBJ1-1; no DNA is available, so the TRBD1 call from TCRdb remains unchecked. The CDR3 loop spans 13 amino acids. The V gene's germline CDR1 is SGDLS and CDR2 YYNGEE. CDR3: CASSARDRAEAFF.

This chain joins TRBV9 and TRBJ2-1. Per germline, CDR1 SGDLS and CDR2 YYNGEE. The CDR3 has 15 amino acids. This chain's CDR3 is CASSVVATSYNEQFF.

This chain connects TRBV20-1 to TRBJ2-3; TCRdb picks TRBD2, but there is no DNA to check that call. Germline V gives CDR1 DFQATT, CDR2 SNEGSKA (reference sequence). The CDR3 totals 13 residues. The CDR3 sequence is CSAGNGEADTQYF.

This chain connects TRBV12-3 or TRBV12-4 to TRBJ1-1. The CDR3 consists of 12 residues. The CDR3 sequence is CASGQVGVEAFF.

The chain carries TRBV14 and TRBJ2-4. Germline CDR1 and CDR2: SGHDN and FVKESK. The length of the CDR3 is 16 residues. This chain's CDR3 is CASSPTTRLAKNIQYF. Full variable domain (missing parts from reference TRBV14 and TRBJ2-4): EAGVTQFPSHSVIEKGQTVTLRCDPISGHDNLYWYRRVMGKEIKFLLHFVKESKQDESGMPNNRFLAERTGGTYSTLKVQPAELEDSGVYFCASSPTTRLAKNIQYFGAGTRLSVL.

The J gene is TRBJ2-1, the V gene TRBV6-1; no DNA is available, so the TRBD2 call from TCRdb remains unchecked. Germline V CDR1 and CDR2: MNHNS, SASEGT. CDR3 length: 14 amino acids. This CDR3 is CASSMGLVNNEQFF.

This sequence joins TRBV12-3 or TRBV12-4 and TRBJ2-3; TCRdb indicates TRBD1, and absent DNA this call remains unverified. The CDR3 has 15 amino acids. The CDR3 loop reads CASSHRGLGADTQYF.

This chain joins TRBV5-5 and TRBJ1-2; TCRdb returns TRBD1, unconfirmable since there is no DNA. This CDR3 spans 14 amino acids. CDR1 SGHKS and CDR2 YYEKEE come from the germline V gene (reference sequence). CDR3: CASSLPTGDYGYTF.

CDR3 sequence reads: CSVEEVGALGTDTQYF. This chain uses TRBV29-1 with TRBJ2-3; absent DNA, TCRdb's TRBD2 call cannot be checked. The CDR3 loop spans 16 amino acids. Germline V gives CDR1 SQVTM, CDR2 ANQGSEA.

The J gene is TRBJ2-7, the V gene TRBV5-1. CDR3 size: 13 residues. Germline assignment: CDR1 SGHRS and CDR2 YFSETQ. CDR3 residues: CVSSLVGSYEQYF.

V and J are TRBV10-3 and TRBJ2-3; TCRdb's D call, TRBD2, is unchecked because there is no DNA. Germline V gene data show CDR1 as ENHRY and CDR2 as SYGVKD. The CDR3 extends over 14 amino acids. The CDR3 is CAINNIGEGNTQYF.

The chain joins TRBV3-1 to TRBJ2-7; TCRdb's D gene call, TRBD2, goes unchecked for lack of DNA. This CDR3 has 17 residues. Germline CDR1 and CDR2: LGHDT and YNNKEL (reference sequence). The CDR3 sequence is CASSQEPVAGGEDEQYF.